This TCR beta chain stems from a study of post-analysis software for immune sequencing data. Study-wide background: As for disease course, relapsing-remitting, secondary progressive and progressive-relapsing multiple sclerosis were all included.

Findings and caveats of the study: Normalized Chao1 diversity was significantly reduced in patients versus controls. Compared with controls, patients had more of about 5 TRBV segments, including TRBV5-6, TRBV5-1 and TRBV20-1.

Turning to this clonotype: What it binds is not known.

Trimming cost V 4 bases and J 5 bases; bases outside gene matches: 9. The CDR3 loop spans 15 amino acids. Germline V gene data show CDR1 as SGHRS and CDR2 as YFSETQ. cDNA libraries for TCR beta contained unique molecular identifiers. TCRdb fed the PCR reads into MiXCR, producing one record per CDR3 protein. The sample gives 820,000 or so distinct CDR3 sequences, approximately 50% of which show up once; approximately 4.4% is in the top ten. The chain employs TRBV5-1 and TRBJ2-7; 10 positions match TRBD1. The origin of this receptor is a girl under 18 with multiple sclerosis. The sample consisted of blood. CDR3 region: CASSTGQGVKNEQYF. DNA for the CDR3: TGCGCCAGCAGCACAGGACAGGGGGTAAAGAACGAGCAGTACTTC.